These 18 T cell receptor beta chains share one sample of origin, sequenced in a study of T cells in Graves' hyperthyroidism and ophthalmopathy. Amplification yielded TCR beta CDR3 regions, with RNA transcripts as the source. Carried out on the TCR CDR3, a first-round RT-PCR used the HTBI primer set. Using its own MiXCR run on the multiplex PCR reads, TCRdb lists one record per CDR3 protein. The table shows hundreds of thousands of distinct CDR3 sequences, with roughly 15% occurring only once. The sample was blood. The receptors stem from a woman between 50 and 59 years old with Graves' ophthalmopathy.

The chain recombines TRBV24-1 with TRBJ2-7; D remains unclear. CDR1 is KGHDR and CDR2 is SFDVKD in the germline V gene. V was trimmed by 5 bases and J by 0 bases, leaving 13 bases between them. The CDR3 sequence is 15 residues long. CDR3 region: CATSAPIRSSYEQYF. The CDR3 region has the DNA TGTGCCACCAGTGCCCCTATCAGAAGCTCCTACGAGCAGTACTTC.

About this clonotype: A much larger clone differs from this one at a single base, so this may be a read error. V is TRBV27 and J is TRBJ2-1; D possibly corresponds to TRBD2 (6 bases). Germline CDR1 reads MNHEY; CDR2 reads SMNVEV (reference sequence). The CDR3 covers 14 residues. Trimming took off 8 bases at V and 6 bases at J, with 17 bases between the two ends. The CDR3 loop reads CASWRLGACNEQFF. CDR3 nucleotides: TGTGCCAGCTGGAGACTAGGGGCCTGCAATGAGCAGTTCTTC.

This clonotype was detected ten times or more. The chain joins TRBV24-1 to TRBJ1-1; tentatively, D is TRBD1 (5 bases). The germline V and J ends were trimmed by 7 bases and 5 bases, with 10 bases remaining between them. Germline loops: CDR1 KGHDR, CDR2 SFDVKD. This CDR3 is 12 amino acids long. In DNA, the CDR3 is TGTGCCACCAGGGACGAGGGGACTGAAGCTTTCTTT. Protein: CATRDEGTEAFF.

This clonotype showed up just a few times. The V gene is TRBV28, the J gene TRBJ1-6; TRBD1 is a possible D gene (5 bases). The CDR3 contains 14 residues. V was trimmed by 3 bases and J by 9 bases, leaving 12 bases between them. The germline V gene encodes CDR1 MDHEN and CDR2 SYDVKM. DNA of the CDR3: TGTGCCAGCAGTTTCCCGGGACGGAGTTCACCCCTCCACTTT. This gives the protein CASSFPGRSSPLHF. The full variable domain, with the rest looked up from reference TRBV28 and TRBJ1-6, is DVKVTQSSRYLVKRTGEKVFLECVQDMDHENMFWYRQDPGLGLRLIYFSYDVKMKEKGDIPEGYSVSREKKERFSLILESASTNQTSMYLCASSFPGRSSPLHFGNGTRLTVT.

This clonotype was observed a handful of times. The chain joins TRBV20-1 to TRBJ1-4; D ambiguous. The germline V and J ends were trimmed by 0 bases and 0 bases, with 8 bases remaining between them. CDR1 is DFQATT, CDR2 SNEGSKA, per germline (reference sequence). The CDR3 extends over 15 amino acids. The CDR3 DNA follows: TGCAGTGCTAGAGATTCCGGGGCAACTAATGAAAAACTGTTTTTT. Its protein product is CSARDSGATNEKLFF.

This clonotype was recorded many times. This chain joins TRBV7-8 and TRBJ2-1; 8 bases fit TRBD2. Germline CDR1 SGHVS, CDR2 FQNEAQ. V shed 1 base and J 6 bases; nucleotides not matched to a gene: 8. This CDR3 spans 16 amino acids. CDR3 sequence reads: CASSLDSSGFFNEQFF. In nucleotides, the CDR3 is TGTGCCAGCAGCTTAGACTCTAGCGGGTTTTTCAATGAGCAGTTCTTC.

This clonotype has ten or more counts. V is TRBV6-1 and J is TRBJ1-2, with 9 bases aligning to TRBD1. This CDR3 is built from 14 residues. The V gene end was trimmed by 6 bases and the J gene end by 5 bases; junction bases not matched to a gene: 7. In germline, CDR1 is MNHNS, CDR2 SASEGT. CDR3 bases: TGTGCCAGCAGCAACGGACAGGGGCTATATGGCTACACCTTC. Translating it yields CASSNGQGLYGYTF.

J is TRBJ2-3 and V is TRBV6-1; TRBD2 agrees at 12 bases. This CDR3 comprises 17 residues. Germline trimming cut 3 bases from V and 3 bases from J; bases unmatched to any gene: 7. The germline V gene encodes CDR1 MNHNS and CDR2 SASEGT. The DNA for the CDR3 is TGTGCCAGCAGTGACGTGACTAGCGGGAGTGGTACAGATACGCAGTATTTT. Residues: CASSDVTSGSGTDTQYF.

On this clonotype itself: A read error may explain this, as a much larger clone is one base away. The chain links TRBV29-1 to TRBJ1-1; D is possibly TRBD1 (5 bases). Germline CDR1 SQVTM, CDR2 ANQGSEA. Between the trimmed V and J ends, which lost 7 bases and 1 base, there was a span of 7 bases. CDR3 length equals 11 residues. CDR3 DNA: TGCAGCGGTGGACAGAACACTGAAGCTTTCTTT. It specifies CSGGQNTEAFF.

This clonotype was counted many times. CDR3 nucleotide sequence: TGTGCCAGCAGCCAGGGTAATGGTCAGCCCCAGCATTTT. Encoded protein: CASSQGNGQPQHF. The chain employs TRBV27 and TRBJ1-5; a weak D match, TRBD1 (5 bases). From germline, CDR1 is MNHEY and CDR2 SMNVEV (reference sequence). V lost 6 bases and J lost 6, with 12 bases in between. This CDR3 contains 13 residues.

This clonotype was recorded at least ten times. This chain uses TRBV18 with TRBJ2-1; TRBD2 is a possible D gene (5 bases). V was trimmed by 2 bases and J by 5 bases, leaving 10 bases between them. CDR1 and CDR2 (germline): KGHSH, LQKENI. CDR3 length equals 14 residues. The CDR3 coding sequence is TGTGCCAGCTCACCAGGAGGCCGCCACAATGAGCAGTTCTTC. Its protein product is CASSPGGRHNEQFF.

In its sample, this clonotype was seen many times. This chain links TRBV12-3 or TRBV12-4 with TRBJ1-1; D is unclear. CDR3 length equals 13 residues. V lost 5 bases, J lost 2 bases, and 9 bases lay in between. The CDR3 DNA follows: TGTGCCAGCAGTCTGTTAACTAACACTGAAGCTTTCTTT. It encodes CASSLLTNTEAFF.

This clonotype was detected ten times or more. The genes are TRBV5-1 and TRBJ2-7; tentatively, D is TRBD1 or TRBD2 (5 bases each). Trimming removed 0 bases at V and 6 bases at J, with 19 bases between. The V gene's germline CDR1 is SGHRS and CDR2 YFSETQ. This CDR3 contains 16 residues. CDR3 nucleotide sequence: TGCGCCAGCAGCTTGGATCCCGGGTCAGGGAGCGGCGAGCAGTACTTC. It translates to CASSLDPGSGSGEQYF.

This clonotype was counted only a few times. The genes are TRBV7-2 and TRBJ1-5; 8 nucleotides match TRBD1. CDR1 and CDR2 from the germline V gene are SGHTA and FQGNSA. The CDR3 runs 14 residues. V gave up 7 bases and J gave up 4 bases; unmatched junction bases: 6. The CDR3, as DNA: TGTGCCAGCAAGGACAGGGTTGAAAATCAGCCCCAGCATTTT. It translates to CASKDRVENQPQHF.

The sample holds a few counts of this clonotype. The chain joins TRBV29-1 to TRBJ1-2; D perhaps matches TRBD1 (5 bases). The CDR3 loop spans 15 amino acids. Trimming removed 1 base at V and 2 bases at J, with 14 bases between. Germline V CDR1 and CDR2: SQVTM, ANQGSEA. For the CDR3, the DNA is TGCAGCGTTGAAGGGGGAACAGGTCGAAACTATGGCTACACCTTC. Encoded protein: CSVEGGTGRNYGYTF.

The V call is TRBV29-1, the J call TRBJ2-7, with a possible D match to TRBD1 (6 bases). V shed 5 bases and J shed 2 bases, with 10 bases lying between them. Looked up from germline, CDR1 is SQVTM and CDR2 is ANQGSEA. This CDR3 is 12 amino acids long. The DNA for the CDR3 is TGCAGCGTTAGACAGGATACCTACGAGCAGTACTTC. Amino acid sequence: CSVRQDTYEQYF.

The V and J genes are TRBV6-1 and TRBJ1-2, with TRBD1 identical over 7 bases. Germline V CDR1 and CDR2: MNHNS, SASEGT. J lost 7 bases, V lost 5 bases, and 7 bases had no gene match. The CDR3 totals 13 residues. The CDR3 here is CASSSRQGFGYTF. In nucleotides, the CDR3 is TGTGCCAGCAGTTCCCGACAGGGTTTTGGCTACACCTTC.

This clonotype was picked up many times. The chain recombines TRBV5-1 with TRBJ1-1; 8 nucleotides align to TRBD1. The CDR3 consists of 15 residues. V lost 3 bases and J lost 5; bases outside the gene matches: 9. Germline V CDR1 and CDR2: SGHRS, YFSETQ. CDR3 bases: TGCGCCAGCAGCTCCCGTTCAGGGGGCATTACTGAAGCTTTCTTT. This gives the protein CASSSRSGGITEAFF.